Listed below are T cell receptor beta chains from one sample, sequenced in a study of vaccination and CD4 T cells after COVID-19. These TCRs are of unknown antigen specificity. TCRdb independently ran MiXCR on the PCR reads; one entry per CDR3 protein. This sample has approximately 3,200 distinct CDR3 sequences, with about a quarter found just once. The sample was CD4+ T cells from blood, cultured in vitro, taken after SARS-CoV-2 vaccination. Receptor source: a human donor who had recovered from COVID-19. CDR3s leave out the opening cysteine and the closing phenylalanine or tryptophan. D genes are given only for firm matches.

.,TRBJ2-7,TRBV6-4,ASDGTSIGYEQY
.,TRBJ1-1,TRBV28,ASSLSGNTEAF
.,TRBJ1-2,TRBV28,ASSSMSKNYGYT
TRBD1,TRBJ2-5,TRBV7-7,ASSALGTGVLETQY
TRBD1,TRBJ1-2,TRBV6-5,ASSYRGQGLDGYT
.,TRBJ2-3,TRBV7-9,ASSYHTDTQY
.,TRBJ2-7,TRBV11-3,ASLQLSYEQY
.,TRBJ1-2,TRBV30,AWSVRQGPLYGYT
.,TRBJ2-7,TRBV28,ASSLRGGADEQY
TRBD2,TRBJ2-7,TRBV4-1,ASSPGLAGAGEQY
.,TRBJ1-2,TRBV2,ASSNNGRGYT
.,TRBJ2-4,TRBV7-2,ASSLQPNIQY
TRBD1,TRBJ1-1,TRBV6-2/TRBV6-3,ATTGGSTVNTEAF
.,TRBJ2-1,TRBV6-1,ASSELLALYNEQF
.,TRBJ1-2,TRBV10-3,AISESSGSSTGGGYT
.,TRBJ1-1,TRBV11-1,ASSFRNTEAF
.,TRBJ2-3,TRBV6-1,ASSGSRGSYSTDTQY